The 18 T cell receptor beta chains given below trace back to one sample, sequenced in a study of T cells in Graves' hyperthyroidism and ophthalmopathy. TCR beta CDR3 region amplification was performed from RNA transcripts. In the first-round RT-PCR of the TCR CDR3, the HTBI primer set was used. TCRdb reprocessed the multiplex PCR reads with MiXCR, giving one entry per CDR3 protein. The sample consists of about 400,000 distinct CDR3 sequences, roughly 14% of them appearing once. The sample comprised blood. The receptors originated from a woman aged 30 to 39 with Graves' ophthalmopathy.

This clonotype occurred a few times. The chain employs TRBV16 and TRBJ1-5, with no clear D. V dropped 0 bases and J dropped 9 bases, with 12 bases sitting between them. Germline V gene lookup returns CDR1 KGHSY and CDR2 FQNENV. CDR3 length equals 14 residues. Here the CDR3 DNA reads TGTGCCAGCAGCCAATCGGGTCCTTGGGTGCCCCAGCATTTT. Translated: CASSQSGPWVPQHF.

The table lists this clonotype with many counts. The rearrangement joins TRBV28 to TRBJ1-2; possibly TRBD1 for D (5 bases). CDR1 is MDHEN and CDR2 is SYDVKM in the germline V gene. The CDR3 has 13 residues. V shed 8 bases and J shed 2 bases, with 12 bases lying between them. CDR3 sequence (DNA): TGTGCCAGCGGGGAGGGGACGAACTATGGCTACACCTTC. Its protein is CASGEGTNYGYTF.

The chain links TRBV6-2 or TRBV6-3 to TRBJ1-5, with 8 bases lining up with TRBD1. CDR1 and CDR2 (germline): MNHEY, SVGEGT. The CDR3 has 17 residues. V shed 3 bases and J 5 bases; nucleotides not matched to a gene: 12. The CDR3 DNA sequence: TGTGCCAGCAGTTATGAGGCAGGGGGCTGGTACGATCAGCCCCAGCATTTT. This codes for CASSYEAGGWYDQPQHF.

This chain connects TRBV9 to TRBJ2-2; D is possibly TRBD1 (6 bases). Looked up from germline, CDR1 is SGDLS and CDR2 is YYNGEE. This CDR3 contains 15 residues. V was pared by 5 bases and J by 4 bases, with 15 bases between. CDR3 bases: TGTGCCAGCAGTAAACAGGGCCAGAGCACCGGGGAGCTGTTTTTT. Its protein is CASSKQGQSTGELFF.

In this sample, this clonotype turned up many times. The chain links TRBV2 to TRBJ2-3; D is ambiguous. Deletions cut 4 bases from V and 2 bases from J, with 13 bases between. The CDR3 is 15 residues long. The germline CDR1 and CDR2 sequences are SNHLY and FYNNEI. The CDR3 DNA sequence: TGTGCCAGCAGTGGCCCCCCGTCCTCCACAGATACGCAGTATTTT. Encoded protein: CASSGPPSSTDTQYF.

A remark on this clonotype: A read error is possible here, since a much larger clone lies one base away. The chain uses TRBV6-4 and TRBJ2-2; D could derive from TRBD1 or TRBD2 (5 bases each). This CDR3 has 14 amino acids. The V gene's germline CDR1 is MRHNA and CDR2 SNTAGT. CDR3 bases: TGTGCCAGCAGTGAAGGGGTGAGGACCGGGGAGCCGTTTTTT. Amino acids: CASSEGVRTGEPFF.

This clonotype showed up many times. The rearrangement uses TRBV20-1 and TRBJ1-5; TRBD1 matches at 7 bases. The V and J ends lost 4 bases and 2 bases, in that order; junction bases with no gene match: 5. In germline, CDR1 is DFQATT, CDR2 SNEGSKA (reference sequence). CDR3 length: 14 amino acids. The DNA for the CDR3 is TGCAGTGCTAACACAGGGGATCGCAATCAGCCCCAGCATTTT. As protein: CSANTGDRNQPQHF.

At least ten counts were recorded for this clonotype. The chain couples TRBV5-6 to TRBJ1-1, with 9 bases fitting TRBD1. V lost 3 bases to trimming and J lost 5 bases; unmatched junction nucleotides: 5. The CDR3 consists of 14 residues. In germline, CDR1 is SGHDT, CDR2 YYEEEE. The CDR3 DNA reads TGTGCCAGCAGCTCCCGGGACAGGGTAACTGAAGCTTTCTTT. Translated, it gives CASSSRDRVTEAFF. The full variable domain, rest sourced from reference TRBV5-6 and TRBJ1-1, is DAGVTQSPTHLIKTRGQQVTLRCSPKSGHDTVSWYQQALGQGPQFIFQYYEEEERQRGNFPDRFSGHQFPNYSSELNVNALLLGDSALYLCASSSRDRVTEAFFGQGTRLTVV.

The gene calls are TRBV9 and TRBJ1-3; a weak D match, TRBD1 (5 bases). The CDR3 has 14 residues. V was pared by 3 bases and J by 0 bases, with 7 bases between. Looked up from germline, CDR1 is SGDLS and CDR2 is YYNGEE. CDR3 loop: CASSEDTSGNTIYF. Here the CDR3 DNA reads TGTGCCAGCAGCGAGGACACCTCTGGAAACACCATATATTTT.

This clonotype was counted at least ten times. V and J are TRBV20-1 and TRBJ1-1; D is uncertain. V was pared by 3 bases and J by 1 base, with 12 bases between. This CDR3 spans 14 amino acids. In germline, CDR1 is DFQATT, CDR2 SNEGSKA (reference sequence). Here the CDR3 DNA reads TGCAGTGCTAGGAGGAACGTAGGGAACACTGAAGCTTTCTTT. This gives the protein CSARRNVGNTEAFF.

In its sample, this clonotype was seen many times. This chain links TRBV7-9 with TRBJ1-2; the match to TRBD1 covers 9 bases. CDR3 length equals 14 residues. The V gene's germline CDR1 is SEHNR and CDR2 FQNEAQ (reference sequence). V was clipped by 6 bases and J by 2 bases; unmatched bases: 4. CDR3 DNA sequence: TGTGCCAGCAGTGGGACAGGGTCCAACTATGGCTACACCTTC. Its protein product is CASSGTGSNYGYTF.

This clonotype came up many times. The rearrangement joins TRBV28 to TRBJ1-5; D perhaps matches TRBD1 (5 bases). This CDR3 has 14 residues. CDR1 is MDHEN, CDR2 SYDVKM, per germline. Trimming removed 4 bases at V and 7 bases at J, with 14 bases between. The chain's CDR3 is CASSSPGGGQPQHF. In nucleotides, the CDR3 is TGTGCCAGCAGTTCCCCGGGGGGGGGACAGCCCCAGCATTTT.

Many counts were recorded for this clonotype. Here the CDR3 DNA reads TGCAGTGCCCGACAGGGTTTAGGTGGGGACCAAGAGACCCAGTACTTC. This codes for CSARQGLGGDQETQYF. The chain combines TRBV20-1 with TRBJ2-5, with 7 bases matching TRBD1. The CDR3 is 16 amino acids. J gave up 0 bases and V 6 bases, and 13 bases lay outside the gene matches. Germline CDR1 DFQATT, CDR2 SNEGSKA (reference sequence).

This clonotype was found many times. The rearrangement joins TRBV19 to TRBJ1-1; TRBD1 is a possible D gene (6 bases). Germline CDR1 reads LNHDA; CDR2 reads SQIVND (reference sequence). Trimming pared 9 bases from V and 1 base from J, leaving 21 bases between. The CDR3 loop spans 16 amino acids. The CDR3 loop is CASRDKAIRSNTEAFF. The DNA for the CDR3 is TGTGCCAGCCGGGACAAGGCGATTCGTTCGAACACTGAAGCTTTCTTT. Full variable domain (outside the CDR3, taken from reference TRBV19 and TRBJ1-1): DGGITQSPKYLFRKEGQNVTLSCEQNLNHDAMYWYRQDPGQGLRLIYYSQIVNDFQKGDIAEGYSVSREKKESFPLTVTSAQKNPTAFYLCASRDKAIRSNTEAFFGQGTRLTVV.

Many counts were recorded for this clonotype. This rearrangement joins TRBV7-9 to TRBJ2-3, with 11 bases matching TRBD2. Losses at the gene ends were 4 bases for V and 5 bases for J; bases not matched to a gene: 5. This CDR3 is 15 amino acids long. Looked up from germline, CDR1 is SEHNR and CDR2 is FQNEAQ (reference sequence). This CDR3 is CASSSTSGARDTQYF. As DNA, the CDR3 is TGTGCCAGCAGCTCGACTAGCGGGGCCCGAGATACGCAGTATTTT.

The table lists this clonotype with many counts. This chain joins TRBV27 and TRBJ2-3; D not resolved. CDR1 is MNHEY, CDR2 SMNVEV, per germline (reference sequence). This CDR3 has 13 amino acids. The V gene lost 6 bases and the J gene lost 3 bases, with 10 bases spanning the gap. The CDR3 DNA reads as TGTGCCAGCAGCATCACGAGGACAGATACGCAGTATTTT. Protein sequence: CASSITRTDTQYF.

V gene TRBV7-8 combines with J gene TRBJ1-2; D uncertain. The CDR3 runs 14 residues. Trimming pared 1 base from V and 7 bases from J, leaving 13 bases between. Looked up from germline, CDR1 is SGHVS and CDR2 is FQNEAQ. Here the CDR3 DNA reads TGTGCCAGCAGCTTAGTAGGTTTGGATTCTGGCTACACCTTC. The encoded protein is CASSLVGLDSGYTF.

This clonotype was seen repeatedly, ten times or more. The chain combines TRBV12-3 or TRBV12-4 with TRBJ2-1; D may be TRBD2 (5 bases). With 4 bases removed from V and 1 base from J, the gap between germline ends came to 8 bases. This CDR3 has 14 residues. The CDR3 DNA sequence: TGTGCCAGCAGTTATACTAGTTCCTACAATGAGCAGTTCTTC. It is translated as CASSYTSSYNEQFF.